This note documents a single TCR beta chain sequence. CDR3 length: 15 amino acids. Trimming shortened V by 5 bases and J by 3 bases, and 11 bases separated the two germline ends. CDR1 and CDR2 from the germline V gene are SGHTA and FQGTGA. The PCR was carried out with 60 Vbeta primers and 13 Jbeta primers. Here immunoSEQ multiplex PCR was the method, and the copy in TCRdb shows in-frame clones only, minus some. The table has some 78,000 clones, around 80% seen once; the top ten hold about 23%. The data derive from a study of cytomegalovirus exposure and HLA in healthy donors. V gene TRBV7-3 combines with J gene TRBJ1-6; tentative D call: TRBD1 (6 bases). This clonotype was sampled from a woman aged 45-60 years in good health and CMV-seropositive. The sample taken for sequencing was PBMCs. CDR3 amino acids: CASSRDTSYNSPLHF. In DNA, the CDR3 is TGTGCCAGCAGCCGGGACACCAGCTATAATTCACCCCTCCACTTT.